The entry that follows covers one T cell receptor beta chain sequence. Its antigen is undetermined. Genomic DNA from each subset was divided evenly over several immunoSEQ plates. Template amounts of around 310 ng DNA, about 30,000 T cell genomes, were employed in unsorted PBMC replicate PCRs. Using immunoSEQ multiplex PCR, the repertoire was profiled, and TCRdb retains in-frame clones only, with some absent. The table includes about 560,000 clones, roughly 79% detected once. The CDR3 loop spans 14 amino acids. V was trimmed by 3 bases and J by 1 base, leaving 9 bases between them. In germline, CDR1 is KGHSH, CDR2 LQKENI. This entry belongs to a study of shared clonotypes between healthy human individuals. Each sample came from a Caucasian adult donor living in Nashville, Tennessee. General study results and limits: The low donor count limited represented genetic and exposure-history diversity.

This receptor was taken from a woman in her 40s in good health. Some clones in this sample may be carry-over from other donors' samples. This chain joins TRBV18 and TRBJ1-1, with a possible D match to TRBD1 (6 bases). Sequenced: PBMCs. The CDR3 loop is CASSPQGPNTEAFF. CDR3 nucleotide sequence: TGTGCCAGCTCACCCCAGGGGCCGAACACTGAAGCTTTCTTT.